Following are 12 T cell receptor beta chains from one sample sequenced in a study of T cells expressing NK-cell markers. TCRdb derives one entry per CDR3 protein from the 5' RACE reads, leaving out DNA. The table for this sample gives about 460,000 distinct CDR3 sequences. The sequenced sample was blood T cells: a sorted CD56 or NKG2C T cell subset, CD4+ or CD8+ T cells, or bulk PBMC T cells (not recorded which). The receptors shown here come from a woman between 50 and 59 years old in good health.

The chain links TRBV12-3 or TRBV12-4 to TRBJ2-7; no DNA is available, so the TRBD1 call from TCRdb remains unchecked. CDR3 length: 15 residues. The CDR3 loop reads CASSSRGDSPYEQYF.

V and J are TRBV5-1 and TRBJ2-7; TCRdb's D gene call, TRBD1, goes unchecked for lack of DNA. The CDR3 consists of 15 residues. Germline values: CDR1 SGHRS, CDR2 YFSETQ. This CDR3 is CASSLTGSIGNEQYF.

J is TRBJ2-1 and V is TRBV20-1; TCRdb's assignment of TRBD2 cannot be checked, as there is no DNA. The length of the CDR3 is 20 residues. The germline V gene has CDR1 DFQATT and CDR2 SNEGSKA (reference sequence). The CDR3 loop reads CSARARTDRDWTGPYNEQFF.

The chain carries TRBV20-1 and TRBJ2-5; TCRdb outputs TRBD2, but without DNA this stays unchecked. This CDR3 comprises 13 residues. The germline CDR1 and CDR2 sequences are DFQATT and SNEGSKA (reference sequence). The CDR3 loop is CSASPSQVETQYF.

The chain employs TRBV12-3 or TRBV12-4 and TRBJ2-3. The CDR3 runs 13 residues. The CDR3 loop reads CASRKTTTDTQYF.

The chain employs TRBV7-8 and TRBJ2-1. The CDR3 runs to 15 residues. CDR1 and CDR2 (germline): SGHVS, FQNEAQ. The CDR3 is CASSLVDPSYNEQFF. Complete variable domain (other parts from reference TRBV7-8 and TRBJ2-1): GAGVSQSPRYKVAKRGQDVALRCDPISGHVSLFWYQQALGQGPEFLTYFQNEAQLDKSGLPSDRFFAERPEGSVSTLKIQRTQQEDSAVYLCASSLVDPSYNEQFFGPGTRLTVL.

The V and J genes are TRBV5-1 and TRBJ1-6; TCRdb returns TRBD1, unconfirmable since there is no DNA. This CDR3 contains 15 residues. Germline values: CDR1 SGHRS, CDR2 YFSETQ. CDR3 sequence reads: CASRPTRDRNSPLHF. Full variable domain (rest looked up from reference TRBV5-1 and TRBJ1-6): KAGVTQTPRYLIKTRGQQVTLSCSPISGHRSVSWYQQTPGQGLQFLFEYFSETQRNKGNFPGRFSGRQFSNSRSEMNVSTLELGDSALYLCASRPTRDRNSPLHFGNGTRLTVT.

V gene TRBV20-1 combines with J gene TRBJ2-1. CDR3 size: 15 residues. The germline V gene encodes CDR1 DFQATT and CDR2 SNEGSKA (reference sequence). The CDR3 loop reads CSAKRLFKSYNEQFF.

The chain employs TRBV11-3 and TRBJ2-5; TCRdb lists TRBD2, though no DNA is available to test this call. Germline V gene data show CDR1 as SGHNT and CDR2 as YENEEA. The CDR3 loop spans 16 amino acids. CDR3: CASSLGSSGSQETQYF.

The CDR3 loop is CASRGRGELFF. The chain couples TRBV5-1 to TRBJ2-2; TCRdb picks TRBD1, but there is no DNA to check that call. The CDR3 has 11 residues. Germline V gives CDR1 SGHRS, CDR2 YFSETQ.

The chain combines TRBV5-1 with TRBJ1-6; TCRdb designates TRBD1, a call that cannot be tested without DNA. Looked up from germline, CDR1 is SGHRS and CDR2 is YFSETQ. CDR3 length: 15 residues. The CDR3 sequence is CASSPAAGGNSPLHF. Full variable domain (outside the CDR3, taken from reference TRBV5-1 and TRBJ1-6): KAGVTQTPRYLIKTRGQQVTLSCSPISGHRSVSWYQQTPGQGLQFLFEYFSETQRNKGNFPGRFSGRQFSNSRSEMNVSTLELGDSALYLCASSPAAGGNSPLHFGNGTRLTVT.

The chain recombines TRBV4-2 with TRBJ1-4. The CDR3 covers 15 residues. Looked up from germline, CDR1 is LGHNA and CDR2 is YNFKEQ. CDR3 sequence: CASSQGPLLREKLFF.